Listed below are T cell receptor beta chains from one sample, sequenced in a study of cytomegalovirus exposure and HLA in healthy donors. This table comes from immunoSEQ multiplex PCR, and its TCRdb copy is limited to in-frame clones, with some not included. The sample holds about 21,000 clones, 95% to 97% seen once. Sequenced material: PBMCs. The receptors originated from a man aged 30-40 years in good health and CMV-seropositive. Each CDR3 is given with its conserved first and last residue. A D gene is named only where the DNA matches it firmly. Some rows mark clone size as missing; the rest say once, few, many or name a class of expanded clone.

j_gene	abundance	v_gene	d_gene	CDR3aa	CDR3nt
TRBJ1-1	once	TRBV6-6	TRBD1	CASSYATGGGTEAFF	TGTGCCAGCAGTTACGCTACAGGGGGTGGAACTGAAGCTTTCTTT
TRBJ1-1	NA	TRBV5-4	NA	CASSPSVPGDTEAFF	TGTGCCAGCAGCCCCTCCGTGCCAGGGGACACTGAAGCTTTCTTT
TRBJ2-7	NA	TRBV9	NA	CASSVSPAGGEQYF	TGTGCCAGCAGCGTTTCGCCGGCCGGGGGCGAGCAGTACTTC
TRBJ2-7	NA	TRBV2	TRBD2	CASNRGDSYEQYF	TGTGCCAGCAACCGGGGGGACTCCTACGAGCAGTACTTC
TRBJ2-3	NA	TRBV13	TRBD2	CASSYRTSGGTDTQYF	TGTGCCAGCAGCTACCGGACTAGCGGGGGCACAGATACGCAGTATTTT
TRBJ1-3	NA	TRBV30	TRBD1	CAWSVRGTGAGNTIYF	TGTGCCTGGAGTGTACGGGGGACAGGGGCTGGAAACACCATATATTTT
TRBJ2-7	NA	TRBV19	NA	CASRGVGEAAYEQYF	TGTGCCAGTCGAGGCGTCGGGGAAGCGGCTTACGAGCAGTACTTC
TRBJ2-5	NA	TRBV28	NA	CASSSDRETQYF	TGTGCCAGCAGTTCAGACAGGGAGACCCAGTACTTC
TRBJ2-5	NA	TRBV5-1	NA	CASSPWTAPEETQYF	TGCGCCAGCAGCCCATGGACAGCCCCTGAAGAGACCCAGTACTTC
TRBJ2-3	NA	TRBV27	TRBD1	CASSTDRGGDTQYF	TGTGCCAGCAGTACGGACAGGGGCGGAGATACGCAGTATTTT
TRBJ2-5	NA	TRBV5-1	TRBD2	CASSRGTSGATRETQYF	TGCGCCAGCAGCCGCGGGACTAGCGGCGCCACCCGAGAGACCCAGTACTTC
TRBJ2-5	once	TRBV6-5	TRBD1	CASTPDRGTQYF	TGTGCCAGCACCCCCGACAGGGGAACCCAGTACTTC
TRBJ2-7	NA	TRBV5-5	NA	CASSLHGRQYSYEQYF	TGTGCCAGCAGCTTGCATGGCAGACAGTACTCCTACGAGCAGTACTTC
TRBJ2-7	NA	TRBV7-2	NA	CASSLVGGGVGEQYF	TGTGCCAGCAGCTTAGTAGGGGGGGGCGTTGGCGAGCAGTACTTC
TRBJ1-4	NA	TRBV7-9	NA	CASSLLPAGTATNEKLFF	TGTGCCAGCAGCTTACTCCCAGCGGGGACCGCAACTAATGAAAAACTGTTTTTT